The 32 T cell receptor beta chains listed next were all sequenced from one sample in a study of cytomegalovirus exposure and HLA in healthy donors. The PCR ran on 60 Vbeta and 13 Jbeta primers. Assay: immunoSEQ multiplex PCR; the TCRdb copy retains only in-frame clones and omits some. The repertoire consists of 110,000 or so clones, with approximately 83% occurring once and the leading ten covering approximately 6.1%. The material sequenced was PBMCs. The receptor source for this set is a man aged 18 to 29 in good health and CMV-seronegative.

This chain uses TRBV28 with TRBJ1-1; no firm D call. The CDR3 contains 13 residues. Germline lookup yields CDR1 MDHEN and CDR2 SYDVKM. V gave up 6 bases and J gave up 4 bases, with 12 bases separating them. CDR3 bases: TGTGCCAGCAGCCCCATCCGAGCCACTGAAGCTTTCTTT. This encodes CASSPIRATEAFF.

This sequence joins TRBV2 and TRBJ1-5, with 7 bases that match TRBD1. The CDR3 consists of 13 residues. V lost 1 base and J lost 9; bases outside the gene matches: 3. Germline V gives CDR1 SNHLY, CDR2 FYNNEI. The CDR3 sequence is CASSEGDRRPQHF. CDR3 bases: TGTGCCAGCAGTGAAGGGGACAGACGGCCCCAGCATTTT. The whole variable domain, filled in from reference TRBV2 and TRBJ1-5, reads EPEVTQTPSHQVTQMGQEVILRCVPISNHLYFYWYRQILGQKVEFLVSFYNNEISEKSEIFDDQFSVERPDGSNFTLKIRSTKLEDSAMYFCASSEGDRRPQHFGDGTRLSIL.

Here the CDR3 DNA reads TGTGCCAGCAGCTTATCGACAGTCTCTGGAAACACCATATATTTT. It specifies CASSLSTVSGNTIYF. The chain is built from TRBV7-6 and TRBJ1-3, with a tentative D call TRBD1 (5 bases). V lost 2 bases and J 0 bases, leaving 8 bases between the germline ends. The CDR3 is 15 amino acids. Germline assignment: CDR1 SGHVS and CDR2 FNYEAQ.

Notes on this clone: At the DNA level, this CDR3 is encoded by other sequences in the same sample as well. The chain combines TRBV19 with TRBJ1-1; 8 positions agree with TRBD1. V gave up 3 bases and J gave up 1 base; unmatched junction bases: 1. This CDR3 has 14 amino acids. Germline V lookup: CDR1 LNHDA, CDR2 SQIVND (reference sequence). The DNA for the CDR3 is TGTGCCAGTAGTATTGACAGGGGGAACACTGAAGCTTTCTTT. Translating it yields CASSIDRGNTEAFF.

There are a few counts of this clone. The CDR3 nucleotides read TGCGCCAGCAGTGAGGGGACAATAAGCAATCAGCCCCAGCATTTT. This encodes CASSEGTISNQPQHF. The genes are TRBV10-2 and TRBJ1-5, with D perhaps matching TRBD1 (6 bases). Per germline, CDR1 WSHSY and CDR2 SAAADI. Trimming left V 2 bases short and J 1 base short, with 9 bases between. This CDR3 is built from 15 residues.

V usage is TRBV5-8 and J usage is TRBJ2-1, with 9 bases matching TRBD2. From germline, CDR1 is SGHTS and CDR2 YDEGEE. V was pared by 0 bases and J by 3 bases, with 1 base of the junction left unmatched. CDR3 size: 15 residues. The CDR3 is CASSLGGRVYNEQFF. In nucleotides, the CDR3 is TGTGCCAGCAGCTTGGGCGGGAGGGTCTACAATGAGCAGTTCTTC.

This chain uses TRBV7-3 with TRBJ2-5; 9 bases fit TRBD2. This CDR3 is 15 amino acids long. With V trimmed by 0 bases and J by 4 bases, 3 bases remained unmatched. CDR1 is SGHTA and CDR2 is FQGTGA in the germline V gene. CDR3 nucleotides: TGTGCCAGCAGCTTAACGGCGGGAGGGGGAGAGACCCAGTACTTC. It specifies CASSLTAGGGETQYF.

The V gene is TRBV29-1, the J gene TRBJ1-3; no clear D. Germline values: CDR1 SQVTM, CDR2 ANQGSEA. The CDR3 is 16 amino acids. V lost 0 bases and J lost 0, with 12 bases in between. The CDR3 nucleotides are TGCAGCGTTGAAGATAGTCCCTTGCACTCTGGAAACACCATATATTTT. Its protein product is CSVEDSPLHSGNTIYF.

This sequence joins TRBV6-5 and TRBJ2-7; 7 bases are a match to TRBD1. V gave up 6 bases and J gave up 4 bases; unmatched junction bases: 3. Per the germline V gene, CDR1 is MNHEY and CDR2 is SVGAGI. This CDR3 is built from 12 residues. CDR3 loop: CASSGTAYEQYF. CDR3 DNA sequence: TGTGCCAGCAGCGGGACAGCTTACGAGCAGTACTTC.

J is TRBJ1-5 and V is TRBV28; 8 nucleotides match TRBD1. Germline CDR1 MDHEN, CDR2 SYDVKM. The ends lost 5 bases at V and 1 base at J; junction bases unmatched: 7. This CDR3 region has 16 residues. CDR3: CASSGGQAPSNQPQHF. CDR3 DNA sequence: TGTGCCAGCAGTGGGGGACAGGCGCCCAGCAATCAGCCCCAGCATTTT.

CDR3 sequence reads: CASSIPTGRQVNTEAFF. CDR3 nucleotides: TGTGCCAGTAGTATTCCCACAGGGCGGCAGGTAAACACTGAAGCTTTCTTT. J is TRBJ1-1 and V is TRBV19; D is possibly TRBD1 (6 bases). This CDR3 is 17 amino acids long. V was clipped by 3 bases and J by 2 bases, with 19 bases between them. Per the germline V gene, CDR1 is LNHDA and CDR2 is SQIVND (reference sequence). The full variable domain, in which reference TRBV19 and TRBJ1-1 provide the parts outside the CDR3, is DGGITQSPKYLFRKEGQNVTLSCEQNLNHDAMYWYRQDPGQGLRLIYYSQIVNDFQKGDIAEGYSVSREKKESFPLTVTSAQKNPTAFYLCASSIPTGRQVNTEAFFGQGTRLTVV.

The chain uses TRBV5-1 and TRBJ2-1; TRBD2 matches 8 bases. CDR3 length equals 15 residues. Germline lookup yields CDR1 SGHRS and CDR2 YFSETQ. After removal of 3 bases from V and 8 bases from J, the junction contained 10 bases not matched to a gene. CDR3 residues: CASSSTPGGGDEQFF. In DNA, the CDR3 is TGCGCCAGCAGCTCAACCCCGGGGGGGGGCGATGAGCAGTTCTTC.

The chain recombines TRBV5-1 with TRBJ2-3, with D tentatively TRBD2 (6 bases). The CDR3 is 15 residues long. V was clipped by 0 bases and J by 2 bases, with 10 bases between them. Germline CDR1 reads SGHRS; CDR2 reads YFSETQ. CDR3 sequence (DNA): TGCGCCAGCAGCTTGGCGGGACTCCTCACAGATACGCAGTATTTT. Protein sequence: CASSLAGLLTDTQYF.

The chain has TRBV5-1 and TRBJ2-7; 7 bases match TRBD1. Germline CDR1 SGHRS, CDR2 YFSETQ. The V gene end was trimmed by 1 base and the J gene end by 2 bases; junction bases not matched to a gene: 0. This CDR3 is 13 amino acids long. This CDR3 is CASSLTGAYEQYF. The CDR3 nucleotides are TGCGCCAGCAGCTTGACAGGGGCCTACGAGCAGTACTTC.

The chain has TRBV4-3 and TRBJ2-1; TRBD2 agrees at 8 bases. Germline assignment: CDR1 LGHNA and CDR2 YSLEER. The CDR3 length is 18 residues. J gave up 2 bases and V 0 bases, and 9 bases lay outside the gene matches. Here the CDR3 reads CASSQDLGRLAPYNEQFF. The CDR3 bases are TGCGCCAGCAGCCAAGATCTTGGGCGACTAGCGCCCTACAATGAGCAGTTCTTC.

The sample holds a few counts of this clone. The rearrangement joins TRBV6-1 to TRBJ1-1, with D perhaps TRBD1 (6 bases). Trimming pared 7 bases from V and 4 bases from J, leaving 16 bases between. The CDR3 has 14 residues. Germline V gene sequence: CDR1 MNHNS, CDR2 SASEGT. CDR3 in amino acids: CASTPQGVGTEAFF. The CDR3 DNA follows: TGTGCCAGCACCCCACAGGGTGTTGGCACTGAAGCTTTCTTT.

The chain links TRBV11-2 to TRBJ2-1, with 8 bases fitting TRBD2. This CDR3 region has 19 residues. From germline, CDR1 is SGHAT and CDR2 FQNNGV. With 5 bases clipped from V and 0 bases from J, the junction kept 15 bases outside the gene matches. The CDR3 DNA follows: TGTGCCAGCAGCCTAAATATTGCGGGAGGCCCCAGCTCCTACAATGAGCAGTTCTTC. Translated: CASSLNIAGGPSSYNEQFF.

This clone has only one observation. The chain carries TRBV14 and TRBJ2-5; a weak D match, TRBD1 (5 bases). Per the germline V gene, CDR1 is SGHDN and CDR2 is FVKESK. The CDR3 has 15 amino acids. Between the trimmed V and J ends, which lost 0 bases and 7 bases, there was a span of 15 bases. The CDR3 DNA sequence: TGTGCCAGCAGCCAAGAGCAGGGCCCATCTGGGACCCAGTACTTC. Protein: CASSQEQGPSGTQYF. Looking up the rest from reference TRBV14 and TRBJ2-5 gives the full variable domain: EAGVTQFPSHSVIEKGQTVTLRCDPISGHDNLYWYRRVMGKEIKFLLHFVKESKQDESGMPNNRFLAERTGGTYSTLKVQPAELEDSGVYFCASSQEQGPSGTQYFGPGTRLLVL.

The V and J genes are TRBV28 and TRBJ2-4; possible D gene TRBD2, 6 bases. The germline gives CDR1 MDHEN, CDR2 SYDVKM. The CDR3 totals 15 residues. The V gene lost 6 bases and the J gene lost 0 bases, with 12 bases spanning the gap. CDR3 region: CASSLGDLAKNIQYF. CDR3 coding DNA: TGTGCCAGCAGCCTGGGGGACTTAGCCAAAAACATTCAGTACTTC.

The rearrangement joins TRBV6-5 to TRBJ1-1; 7 nucleotides align to TRBD1. CDR1 is MNHEY and CDR2 is SVGAGI in the germline V gene. With 5 bases clipped from V and 8 bases from J, the junction kept 5 bases outside the gene matches. The CDR3 runs to 12 residues. The CDR3 here is CASSRRTGEAFF. The CDR3 DNA reads as TGTGCCAGCAGTCGACGGACAGGAGAAGCTTTCTTT.

This rearrangement joins TRBV6-5 to TRBJ2-7, with D tentatively TRBD2 (5 bases). The CDR3 has 15 amino acids. From germline, CDR1 is MNHEY and CDR2 SVGAGI. V shed 5 bases and J shed 5 bases, with 19 bases lying between them. The DNA for the CDR3 is TGTGCCAGCAGTAATATACCGGGGTTGAGGAACGAGCAGTACTTC. It specifies CASSNIPGLRNEQYF.

The chain recombines TRBV29-1 with TRBJ1-2; D is perhaps TRBD1 (5 bases). This CDR3 contains 12 residues. Germline CDR1 is SQVTM and CDR2 is ANQGSEA. The V end was cut by 3 bases, the J end by 3 bases, with 8 bases between. The CDR3 DNA reads as TGCAGCGTTGAGCAGGGCTACTATGGCTACACCTTC. Its translation is CSVEQGYYGYTF.

This clone was found a few times. The chain is built from TRBV6-5 and TRBJ1-6; the match to TRBD1 covers 7 bases. V was clipped by 0 bases and J by 7 bases; unmatched bases: 6. Germline loops: CDR1 MNHEY, CDR2 SVGAGI. This CDR3 contains 16 residues. CDR3 amino acids: CASSYSSTGVNSPLHF. CDR3 DNA sequence: TGTGCCAGCAGTTACTCATCAACAGGGGTCAATTCACCCCTCCACTTT.

Of note for this clone: The junction shows a germline mismatch at one end, possibly a read error. The rearrangement joins TRBV7-8 to TRBJ1-2; 8 bases match TRBD1. CDR1 and CDR2 from the germline V gene are SGHVS and FQNEAQ. CDR3 length: 15 amino acids. The CDR3 is CAGSPGQGLNYGYTF. The CDR3 DNA reads TGTGCCGGCAGCCCCGGACAGGGTTTAAACTATGGCTACACCTTC. Full variable domain (remainder filled in from reference TRBV7-8 and TRBJ1-2): GAGVSQSPRYKVAKRGQDVALRCDPISGHVSLFWYQQALGQGPEFLTYFQNEAQLDKSGLPSDRFFAERPEGSVSTLKIQRTQQEDSAVYLCAGSPGQGLNYGYTFGSGTRLTVV.

CDR3 sequence reads: CASSFDGLAVIAKNIQYF. Here the CDR3 DNA reads TGTGCCAGCAGCTTTGACGGGCTAGCGGTGATAGCCAAAAACATTCAGTACTTC. This chain uses TRBV5-5 with TRBJ2-4, with TRBD2 matching 7 bases. CDR1 is SGHKS and CDR2 is YYEKEE in the germline V gene (reference sequence). This CDR3 region has 18 residues. V gave up 2 bases and J gave up 0 bases; unmatched junction bases: 11.

The V and J genes are TRBV5-1 and TRBJ2-1, with TRBD2 identical over 16 bases. V lost 4 bases to trimming and J lost 8 bases; unmatched junction nucleotides: 3. Germline values: CDR1 SGHRS, CDR2 YFSETQ. CDR3 length: 15 amino acids. The CDR3 region has the DNA TGCGCCAGCAGCATGGGACTAGCGGGAGGGGATGAGCAGTTCTTC. It encodes CASSMGLAGGDEQFF.

The J gene is TRBJ1-1, the V gene TRBV5-1; D is possibly TRBD1 (5 bases). Germline loops: CDR1 SGHRS, CDR2 YFSETQ. With 1 base removed from V and 1 base from J, the gap between germline ends came to 14 bases. The CDR3 runs 16 residues. Here the CDR3 reads CASSLSQGTKNTEAFF. In nucleotides, the CDR3 is TGCGCCAGCAGCTTGTCTCAGGGCACCAAGAACACTGAAGCTTTCTTT.

This clone came up once. The chain has TRBV7-9 and TRBJ2-2, with 7 bases matching TRBD2. Trimming at V came to 5 bases and at J to 2 bases, leaving 8 bases not matched to a gene. The V gene's germline CDR1 is SEHNR and CDR2 FQNEAQ (reference sequence). The CDR3 covers 16 residues. This CDR3 is CASSPRLARNTGELFF. For the CDR3, the DNA is TGTGCCAGCAGCCCCCGACTAGCACGAAACACCGGGGAGCTGTTTTTT.

The CDR3 protein is CASSSAGTSDEQFF. The CDR3 DNA reads TGTGCCAGCAGTTCTGCGGGCACCTCAGATGAGCAGTTCTTC. The V and J genes are TRBV6-5 and TRBJ2-1; a weak D match, TRBD2 (5 bases). The V end was cut by 4 bases, the J end by 8 bases, with 15 bases between. CDR1 is MNHEY, CDR2 SVGAGI, per germline. The CDR3 totals 14 residues.

The chain carries TRBV7-9 and TRBJ1-2, with D maybe TRBD1 (5 bases). The CDR3 contains 12 residues. Germline V gene data show CDR1 as SEHNR and CDR2 as FQNEAQ (reference sequence). V lost 1 base to trimming and J lost 6 bases, with 6 bases between them. CDR3 sequence: CASSLEQDGYTF. The CDR3, as DNA: TGTGCCAGCAGCTTAGAACAGGATGGCTACACCTTC.

V and J are TRBV15 and TRBJ2-7, with a weak D call TRBD1 (6 bases). Between the trimmed V and J ends, which lost 3 bases and 6 bases, there was a span of 12 bases. Germline V gene sequence: CDR1 LNHNV, CDR2 YYDKDF (reference sequence). The CDR3 contains 13 residues. In nucleotides, the CDR3 is TGTGCCACCAGCAGGATACAGGGTGCCGAGCAGTACTTC. This encodes CATSRIQGAEQYF.

The rearrangement uses TRBV27 and TRBJ2-1; D might be TRBD1 (6 bases). Trimming removed 6 bases from V and 6 bases from J, with 12 bases in between. Germline CDR1 MNHEY, CDR2 SMNVEV (reference sequence). The length of the CDR3 is 13 residues. CDR3 in amino acids: CASSQGPRNEQFF. Written as DNA, the CDR3 is TGTGCCAGCAGCCAGGGGCCCCGCAATGAGCAGTTCTTC.